Below, 21 T cell receptor beta chains from the same sample are listed, as sequenced in a study of blood T cells in healthy people across ages. The second PCR ran about 6 to 12 cycles with a sample-barcoded 5' primer and J-beta primers. TCRdb re-derived calls from the 5' RACE reads in MiXCR, one entry per CDR3 protein. The table records about 780,000 distinct CDR3 sequences, 35% to 50% of them present only once. Sequencing used blood. These TCRs come from a man at least 80 years old in good health.

This rearrangement joins TRBV5-1 to TRBJ1-1, with 12 nucleotides matching TRBD1. From germline, CDR1 is SGHRS and CDR2 YFSETQ. V dropped 3 bases and J dropped 0; count of bases not matched to a gene: 6. The CDR3 spans 17 residues. The CDR3 nucleotides are TGCGCCAGCAGCTCGGGACAGGGGGCAGCCCTGAACACTGAAGCTTTCTTT. Protein sequence: CASSSGQGAALNTEAFF. The full variable domain, completed using reference TRBV5-1 and TRBJ1-1, is KAGVTQTPRYLIKTRGQQVTLSCSPISGHRSVSWYQQTPGQGLQFLFEYFSETQRNKGNFPGRFSGRQFSNSRSEMNVSTLELGDSALYLCASSSGQGAALNTEAFFGQGTRLTVV.

As for this clonotype: An end of the junction does not agree with germline; a read error may underlie this. The rearrangement joins TRBV29-1 to TRBJ2-7, with D perhaps matching TRBD2 (5 bases). The V gene's germline CDR1 is SQVTM and CDR2 ANQGSEA. CDR3 length: 13 residues. This CDR3 reads CSVMEDATFEQCF. The CDR3 bases are TGCAGCGTTATGGAGGACGCGACGTTCGAGCAGTGCTTC.

This chain connects TRBV7-2 to TRBJ2-1; 11 nucleotides align to TRBD2. The junction had 9 bases not matched to a gene; V was cut back by 3 bases and J by 8 bases. This CDR3 has 16 amino acids. CDR1 is SGHTA and CDR2 is FQGNSA in the germline V gene. The chain's CDR3 is CASSFHSGGAMDEQFF. The CDR3 DNA is TGTGCCAGCAGCTTTCATAGCGGGGGGGCCATGGATGAGCAGTTCTTC.

The chain recombines TRBV11-1 with TRBJ2-7; 15 bases align to TRBD2. Germline V gene lookup returns CDR1 SGHAT and CDR2 FQDESV (reference sequence). The junction had 8 bases not matched to a gene; V was cut back by 4 bases and J by 4 bases. CDR3 length equals 17 residues. This CDR3 reads CASSSRGLAGGLYEQYF. CDR3 sequence (DNA): TGTGCCAGCAGCTCGAGGGGACTAGCGGGGGGTCTGTACGAGCAGTACTTC.

Many counts were recorded for this clonotype. The rearrangement joins TRBV7-2 to TRBJ2-7; maybe TRBD2 (6 bases). Germline loops: CDR1 SGHTA, CDR2 FQGNSA. V was trimmed by 5 bases and J by 3 bases, leaving 14 bases between them. This CDR3 contains 14 residues. In DNA, the CDR3 is TGTGCCAGCAGCCTAAACCGGGGGAGCTACGAGCAGTACTTC. Translating it yields CASSLNRGSYEQYF. The variable domain in full, with the rest retrieved from reference TRBV7-2 and TRBJ2-7, is GAGVSQSPSNKVTEKGKDVELRCDPISGHTALYWYRQSLGQGLEFLIYFQGNSAPDKSGLPSDRFSAERTGGSVSTLTIQRTQQEDSAVYLCASSLNRGSYEQYFGPGTRLTVT.

The chain couples TRBV6-6 to TRBJ2-7; TRBD2 is a possible D gene (5 bases). The V end lost 0 bases, the J end lost 3 bases, and 15 bases lay between the germline ends. The germline V gene has CDR1 MNHNY and CDR2 SVGAGI (reference sequence). CDR3 length: 16 residues. The CDR3 is CASSYSFGEWGYEQYF. The CDR3 bases are TGTGCCAGCAGTTACTCTTTCGGGGAATGGGGCTACGAGCAGTACTTC.

This clonotype was counted a few times. The J gene is TRBJ2-1, the V gene TRBV7-2, with TRBD2 as a possible D gene (6 bases). CDR1 and CDR2 (germline): SGHTA, FQGNSA. V was pared by 5 bases and J by 8 bases, with 25 bases between. The CDR3 spans 17 residues. The CDR3 bases are TGTGCCAGCAGCCGACCACGGGGCGATCGGGGGTCGCATGAGCAGTTCTTC. Residues: CASSRPRGDRGSHEQFF.

The chain carries TRBV20-1 and TRBJ1-2, with a weak D call TRBD1 (5 bases). The CDR3 is made up of 11 amino acids. V was shortened by 3 bases and J by 11 bases, with 13 bases between the two germline ends. Germline-derived CDR1 and CDR2 are DFQATT and SNEGSKA (reference sequence). The CDR3 DNA sequence: TGCAGTGCTAGTGCCGGGGGGGGTTACACCTTC. This translates into CSASAGGGYTF.

The chain recombines TRBV5-1 with TRBJ2-7, with 10 bases matching TRBD1. Per the germline V gene, CDR1 is SGHRS and CDR2 is YFSETQ. This CDR3 is 18 amino acids long. Trimming took 1 base from V and 1 from J; bases not matched to a gene: 11. The CDR3 region is CASSLLSGWGQGSYEQYF. CDR3 sequence (DNA): TGCGCCAGCAGCTTGTTGAGTGGATGGGGACAGGGGTCCTACGAGCAGTACTTC.

In DNA, the CDR3 is TGTGCCAGCAGCTTATTAGCCCCGACTAGCGGGAGTCCAAGTGAGCAGTTCTTC. Translating it yields CASSLLAPTSGSPSEQFF. V gene TRBV7-2 combines with J gene TRBJ2-1, with 12 bases fitting TRBD2. The CDR3 loop spans 18 amino acids. Germline lookup yields CDR1 SGHTA and CDR2 FQGNSA. V lost 2 bases to trimming and J lost 9 bases; unmatched junction nucleotides: 14. The variable domain in full, completed from reference TRBV7-2 and TRBJ2-1, reads GAGVSQSPSNKVTEKGKDVELRCDPISGHTALYWYRQSLGQGLEFLIYFQGNSAPDKSGLPSDRFSAERTGGSVSTLTIQRTQQEDSAVYLCASSLLAPTSGSPSEQFFGPGTRLTVL.

The rearrangement uses TRBV6-6 and TRBJ2-5; D may be TRBD2 (5 bases). V dropped 6 bases and J dropped 5 bases, with 22 bases sitting between them. CDR3 length: 16 residues. CDR1 MNHNY and CDR2 SVGAGI come from the germline V gene (reference sequence). CDR3 nucleotide sequence: TGTGCCAGCAGCTCCCCCAGCGTCGGGGATAGGGAGACCCAGTACTTC. Translating gives CASSSPSVGDRETQYF.

The chain joins TRBV6-6 to TRBJ2-1; the D call may be TRBD1 or TRBD2 (5 bases each). Germline V gene data show CDR1 as MNHNY and CDR2 as SVGAGI (reference sequence). The V end was cut by 6 bases, the J end by 5 bases, with 14 bases between. The CDR3 is 14 amino acids. CDR3 in amino acids: CASSRRRDHNEQFF. In DNA, the CDR3 is TGTGCCAGCAGCCGCCGCAGGGACCACAATGAGCAGTTCTTC.

This chain links TRBV27 with TRBJ1-4; 7 nucleotides match TRBD1. There are 14 residues in the CDR3. Germline V lookup: CDR1 MNHEY, CDR2 SMNVEV (reference sequence). Germline trimming cut 2 bases from V and 8 bases from J; bases unmatched to any gene: 5. Here the CDR3 reads CASSLTRGTEKLFF. The CDR3 DNA follows: TGTGCCAGCAGTTTAACCAGGGGGACGGAAAAACTGTTTTTT.

V is TRBV28 and J is TRBJ2-3; no clear D gene. This CDR3 has 15 amino acids. Trimming removed 5 bases from V and 14 bases from J, with 26 bases in between. Germline CDR1 MDHEN, CDR2 SYDVKM. In nucleotides, the CDR3 is TGTGCCAGCAGTCCGTCGGACCAGAATCGGAGATACGCGTATTTT. This encodes CASSPSDQNRRYAYF.

V and J are TRBV11-2 and TRBJ2-1; TRBD2 matches 9 bases. The V and J ends lost 6 bases and 7 bases, in that order; junction bases with no gene match: 13. The CDR3 is 16 residues long. Germline V lookup: CDR1 SGHAT, CDR2 FQNNGV. The CDR3 protein is CASSLSTSGPLNEQFF. CDR3 in DNA: TGTGCCAGCAGTTTATCGACTAGCGGCCCTTTGAATGAGCAGTTCTTC. The full variable domain, with the rest looked up from reference TRBV11-2 and TRBJ2-1, is EAGVAQSPRYKIIEKRQSVAFWCNPISGHATLYWYQQILGQGPKLLIQFQNNGVVDDSQLPKDRFSAERLKGVDSTLKIQPAKLEDSAVYLCASSLSTSGPLNEQFFGPGTRLTVL.

In the case of this clonotype: A read error may explain this, as a much larger clone is one base away. V usage is TRBV12-3 or TRBV12-4 and J usage is TRBJ2-7, with 7 bases that match TRBD1. The J call may be wrong; the DNA end is better matched by TRBJ2-5. This CDR3 comprises 15 residues. Written as DNA, the CDR3 is TGTGCCAGCAGCCCAACAACAGGGGTCATAGAGACCCAGTACTTC. It specifies CASSPTTGVIETQYF.

The chain couples TRBV7-8 to TRBJ2-3; D is perhaps TRBD1 (6 bases). The germline V gene has CDR1 SGHVS and CDR2 FQNEAQ. Trimming took 5 bases from V and 4 from J, leaving 16 bases between them. The CDR3 runs 15 residues. CDR3 residues: CASSVIQGSADTQYF. CDR3 bases: TGTGCCAGCAGCGTGATACAGGGTTCGGCAGATACGCAGTATTTT. The full variable domain, with the rest looked up from reference TRBV7-8 and TRBJ2-3, is GAGVSQSPRYKVAKRGQDVALRCDPISGHVSLFWYQQALGQGPEFLTYFQNEAQLDKSGLPSDRFFAERPEGSVSTLKIQRTQQEDSAVYLCASSVIQGSADTQYFGPGTRLTVL.

The chain links TRBV7-3 to TRBJ1-2; D is possibly TRBD1 (6 bases). V lost 4 bases and J 2 bases, leaving 23 bases between the germline ends. CDR1 and CDR2 (germline): SGHTA, FQGTGA. This CDR3 has 18 residues. CDR3 DNA sequence: TGTGCCAGCAGCTCAGACCCTCCTACAGGGACATTAAACTATGGCTACACCTTC. It translates to CASSSDPPTGTLNYGYTF.

The V gene is TRBV6-2 or TRBV6-3, the J gene TRBJ1-2, with unresolved D. Trimming removed 6 bases at V and 5 bases at J, with 10 bases between. Germline CDR1 reads MNHEY; CDR2 reads SVGEGT. The CDR3 is made up of 12 amino acids. The CDR3 DNA reads as TGTGCCAGCAGATATGACGCGTATGGCTACACCTTC. This translates into CASRYDAYGYTF.

The gene calls are TRBV7-2 and TRBJ2-1, with 9 bases lining up with TRBD1. The CDR3 has 14 amino acids. Germline V CDR1 and CDR2: SGHTA, FQGNSA. V shed 5 bases, J shed 15 bases, and the junction held 14 bases outside the gene matches. CDR3 nucleotide sequence: TGTGCCAGCAGCCCCGGGACAGGGCTCAATGGGCGGTTCTTC. This sequence encodes CASSPGTGLNGRFF.

This clonotype was counted between two and nine times. The rearrangement uses TRBV7-9 and TRBJ2-7; D possibly matches TRBD1 or TRBD2 (5 bases each). CDR1 and CDR2 (germline): SEHNR, FQNEAQ (reference sequence). Trimming removed 0 bases from V and 7 bases from J, with 13 bases in between. The CDR3 contains 14 residues. CDR3 sequence (DNA): TGTGCCAGCAGCTTAGCGGGGGACGTGGCGGAGCAGTACTTC. Translating gives CASSLAGDVAEQYF.